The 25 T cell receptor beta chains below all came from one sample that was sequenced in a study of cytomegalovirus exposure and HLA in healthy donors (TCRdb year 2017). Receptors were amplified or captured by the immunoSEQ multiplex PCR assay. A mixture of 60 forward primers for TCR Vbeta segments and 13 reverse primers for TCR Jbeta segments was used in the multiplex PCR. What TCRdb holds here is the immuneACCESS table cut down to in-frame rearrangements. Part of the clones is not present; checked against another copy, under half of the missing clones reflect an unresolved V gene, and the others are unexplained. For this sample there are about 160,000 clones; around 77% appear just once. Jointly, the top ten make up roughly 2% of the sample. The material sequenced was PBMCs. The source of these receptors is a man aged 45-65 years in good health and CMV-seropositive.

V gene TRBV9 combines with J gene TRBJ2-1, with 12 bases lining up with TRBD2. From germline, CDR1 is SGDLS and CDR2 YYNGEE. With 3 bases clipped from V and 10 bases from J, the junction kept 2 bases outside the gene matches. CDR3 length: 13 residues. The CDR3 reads CASSGGTSGEQFF. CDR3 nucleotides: TGTGCCAGCAGCGGGGGGACTAGCGGGGAGCAGTTCTTC.

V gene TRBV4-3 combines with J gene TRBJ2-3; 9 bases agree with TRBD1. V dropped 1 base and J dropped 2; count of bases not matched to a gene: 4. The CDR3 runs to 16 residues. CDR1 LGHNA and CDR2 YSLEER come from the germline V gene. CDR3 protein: CASSQGTGDITDTQYF. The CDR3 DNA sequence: TGCGCCAGCAGCCAAGGGACAGGGGACATCACAGATACGCAGTATTTT.

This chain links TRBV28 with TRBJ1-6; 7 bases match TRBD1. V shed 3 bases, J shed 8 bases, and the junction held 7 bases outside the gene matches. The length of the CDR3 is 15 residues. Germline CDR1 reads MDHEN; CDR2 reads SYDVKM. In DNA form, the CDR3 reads TGTGCCAGCAGTTTCGGAGGGGGCAAAGATTCACCCCTCCACTTT. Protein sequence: CASSFGGGKDSPLHF.

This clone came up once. CDR3 in DNA: TGTGCCAGTACTCCGGGACAGGGGGCAGAGACCCAGTACTTC. Translating it yields CASTPGQGAETQYF. V gene TRBV19 combines with J gene TRBJ2-5; 12 bases agree with TRBD1. CDR3 length: 14 residues. Germline CDR1 is LNHDA and CDR2 is SQIVND (reference sequence). Trimming at V came to 7 bases and at J to 4 bases, leaving 4 bases not matched to a gene. The variable domain in full, with the rest retrieved from reference TRBV19 and TRBJ2-5, is DGGITQSPKYLFRKEGQNVTLSCEQNLNHDAMYWYRQDPGQGLRLIYYSQIVNDFQKGDIAEGYSVSREKKESFPLTVTSAQKNPTAFYLCASTPGQGAETQYFGPGTRLLVL.

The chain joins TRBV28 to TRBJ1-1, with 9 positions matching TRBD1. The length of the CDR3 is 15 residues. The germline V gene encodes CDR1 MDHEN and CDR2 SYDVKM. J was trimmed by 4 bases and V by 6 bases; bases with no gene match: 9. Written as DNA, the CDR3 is TGTGCCAGCAGGGCACAGGGGGCCGGGAGCACTGAAGCTTTCTTT. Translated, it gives CASRAQGAGSTEAFF.

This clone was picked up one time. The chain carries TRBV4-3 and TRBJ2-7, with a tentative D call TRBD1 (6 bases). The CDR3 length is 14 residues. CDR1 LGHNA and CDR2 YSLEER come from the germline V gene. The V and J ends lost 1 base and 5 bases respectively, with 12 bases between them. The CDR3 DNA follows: TGCGCCAGCAGCCAAGCTCAGGGGTGGCACGAGCAGTACTTC. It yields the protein CASSQAQGWHEQYF.

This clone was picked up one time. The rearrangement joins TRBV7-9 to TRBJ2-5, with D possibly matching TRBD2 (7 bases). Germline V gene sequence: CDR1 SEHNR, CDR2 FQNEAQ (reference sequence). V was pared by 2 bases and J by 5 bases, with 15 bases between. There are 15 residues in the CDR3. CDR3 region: CASSLLGGPRETQYF. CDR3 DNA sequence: TGTGCCAGCAGCTTACTCGGGGGGCCGAGGGAGACCCAGTACTTC.

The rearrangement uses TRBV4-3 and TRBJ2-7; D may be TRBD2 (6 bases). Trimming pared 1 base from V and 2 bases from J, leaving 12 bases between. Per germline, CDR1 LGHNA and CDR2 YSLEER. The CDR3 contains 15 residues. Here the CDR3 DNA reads TGCGCCAGCAGCCAAGGGCGGGGTCCTCCCTACGAGCAGTACTTC. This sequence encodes CASSQGRGPPYEQYF.

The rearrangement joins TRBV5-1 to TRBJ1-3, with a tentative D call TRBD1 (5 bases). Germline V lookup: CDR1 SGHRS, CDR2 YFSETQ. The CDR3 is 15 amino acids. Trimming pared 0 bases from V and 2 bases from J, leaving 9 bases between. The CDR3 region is CASSLDGRAGNTIYF. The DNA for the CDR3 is TGCGCCAGCAGCTTGGACGGCAGGGCTGGAAACACCATATATTTT. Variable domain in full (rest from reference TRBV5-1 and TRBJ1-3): KAGVTQTPRYLIKTRGQQVTLSCSPISGHRSVSWYQQTPGQGLQFLFEYFSETQRNKGNFPGRFSGRQFSNSRSEMNVSTLELGDSALYLCASSLDGRAGNTIYFGEGSWLTVV.

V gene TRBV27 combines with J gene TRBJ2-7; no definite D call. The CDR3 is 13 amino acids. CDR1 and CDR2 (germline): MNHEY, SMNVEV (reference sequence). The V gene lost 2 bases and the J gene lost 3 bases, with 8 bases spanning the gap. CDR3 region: CASSLKLSYEQYF. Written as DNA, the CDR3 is TGTGCCAGCAGTTTAAAACTAAGCTACGAGCAGTACTTC.

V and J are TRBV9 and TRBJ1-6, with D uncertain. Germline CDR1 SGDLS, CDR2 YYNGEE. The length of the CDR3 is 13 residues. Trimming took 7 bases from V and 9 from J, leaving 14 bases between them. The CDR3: CASSRGGSSPLHF. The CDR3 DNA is TGTGCCAGCTCGCGGGGAGGAAGTTCACCCCTCCACTTT.

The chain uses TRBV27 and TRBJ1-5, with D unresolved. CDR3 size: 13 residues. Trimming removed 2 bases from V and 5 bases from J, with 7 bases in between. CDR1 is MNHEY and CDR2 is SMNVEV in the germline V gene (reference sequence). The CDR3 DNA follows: TGTGCCAGCAGTTTAAACACCTATCAGCCCCAGCATTTT. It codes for CASSLNTYQPQHF.

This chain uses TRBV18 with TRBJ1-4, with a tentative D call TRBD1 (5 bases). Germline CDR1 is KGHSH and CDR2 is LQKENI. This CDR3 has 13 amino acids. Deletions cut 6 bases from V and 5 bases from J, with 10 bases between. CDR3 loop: CASSKQENEKLFF. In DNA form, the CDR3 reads TGTGCCAGCTCCAAACAGGAGAATGAAAAACTGTTTTTT.

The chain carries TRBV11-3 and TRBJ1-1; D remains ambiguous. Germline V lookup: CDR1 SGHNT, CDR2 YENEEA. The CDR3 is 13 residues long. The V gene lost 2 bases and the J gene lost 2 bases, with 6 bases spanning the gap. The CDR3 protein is CASSLFRNTEAFF. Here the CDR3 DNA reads TGTGCCAGCAGCTTATTTCGTAACACTGAAGCTTTCTTT.

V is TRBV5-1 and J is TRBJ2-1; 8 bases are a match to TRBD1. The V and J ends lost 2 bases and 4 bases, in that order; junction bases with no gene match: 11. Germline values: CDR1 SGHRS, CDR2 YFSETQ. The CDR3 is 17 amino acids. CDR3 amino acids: CASSFGRQGISYNEQFF. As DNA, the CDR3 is TGCGCCAGCAGCTTCGGAAGACAGGGGATATCTTACAATGAGCAGTTCTTC.

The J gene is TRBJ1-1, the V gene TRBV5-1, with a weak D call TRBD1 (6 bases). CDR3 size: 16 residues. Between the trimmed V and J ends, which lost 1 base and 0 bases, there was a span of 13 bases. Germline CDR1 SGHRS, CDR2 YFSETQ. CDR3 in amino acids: CASSLTGFGVNTEAFF. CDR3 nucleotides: TGCGCCAGCAGCTTGACAGGGTTCGGGGTGAACACTGAAGCTTTCTTT.

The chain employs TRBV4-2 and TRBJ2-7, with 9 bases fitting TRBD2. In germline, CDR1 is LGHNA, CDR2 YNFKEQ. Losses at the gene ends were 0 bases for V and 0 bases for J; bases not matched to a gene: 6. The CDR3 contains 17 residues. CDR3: CASSQDPWTSASYEQYF. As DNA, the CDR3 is TGTGCCAGCAGCCAAGATCCATGGACTAGCGCCTCCTACGAGCAGTACTTC.

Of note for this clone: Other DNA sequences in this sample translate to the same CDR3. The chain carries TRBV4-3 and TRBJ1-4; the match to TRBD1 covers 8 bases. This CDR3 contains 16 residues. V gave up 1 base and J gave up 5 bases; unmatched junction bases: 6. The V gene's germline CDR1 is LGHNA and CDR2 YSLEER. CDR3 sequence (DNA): TGCGCCAGCAGCCAAGCTAGAGACAGGGGAAATGAAAAACTGTTTTTT. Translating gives CASSQARDRGNEKLFF.

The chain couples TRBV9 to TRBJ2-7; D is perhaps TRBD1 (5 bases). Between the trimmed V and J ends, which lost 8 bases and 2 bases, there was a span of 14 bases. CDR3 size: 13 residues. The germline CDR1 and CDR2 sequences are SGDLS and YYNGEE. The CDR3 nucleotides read TGTGCCAGATCAACAGGCAACCCCTACGAGCAGTACTTC. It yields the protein CARSTGNPYEQYF.

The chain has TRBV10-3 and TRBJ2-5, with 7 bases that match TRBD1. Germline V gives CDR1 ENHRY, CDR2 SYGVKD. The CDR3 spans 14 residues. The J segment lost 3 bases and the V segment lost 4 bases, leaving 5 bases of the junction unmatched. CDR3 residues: CAISGSGTEETQYF. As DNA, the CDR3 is TGTGCCATCAGTGGTTCCGGGACAGAAGAGACCCAGTACTTC.

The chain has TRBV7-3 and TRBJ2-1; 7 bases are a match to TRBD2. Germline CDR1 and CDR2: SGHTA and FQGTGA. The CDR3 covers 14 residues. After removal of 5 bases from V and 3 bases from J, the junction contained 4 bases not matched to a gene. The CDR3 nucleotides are TGTGCCAGCAGCACGGGGGGAAACTACAATGAGCAGTTCTTC. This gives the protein CASSTGGNYNEQFF.

The CDR3: CASLQGAGTEAFF. For the CDR3, the DNA is TGTGCCAGTCTACAGGGGGCAGGGACTGAAGCTTTCTTT. The rearrangement uses TRBV27 and TRBJ1-1; 9 bases line up with TRBD1. Germline loops: CDR1 MNHEY, CDR2 SMNVEV (reference sequence). Trimming cost V 9 bases and J 5 bases; bases outside gene matches: 7. The CDR3 is 13 amino acids.

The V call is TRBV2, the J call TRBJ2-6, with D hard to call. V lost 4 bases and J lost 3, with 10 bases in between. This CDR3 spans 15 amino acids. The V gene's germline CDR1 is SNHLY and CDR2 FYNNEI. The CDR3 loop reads CASSVSGLGANVLTF. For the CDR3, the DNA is TGTGCCAGCAGTGTTTCAGGCCTTGGGGCCAACGTCCTGACTTTC.

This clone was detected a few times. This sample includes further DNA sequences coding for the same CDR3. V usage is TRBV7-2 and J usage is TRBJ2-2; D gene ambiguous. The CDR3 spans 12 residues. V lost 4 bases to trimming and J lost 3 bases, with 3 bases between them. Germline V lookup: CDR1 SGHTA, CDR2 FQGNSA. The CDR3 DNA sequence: TGTGCCAGCAGCTCTTACACCGGGGAGCTGTTTTTT. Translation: CASSSYTGELFF.

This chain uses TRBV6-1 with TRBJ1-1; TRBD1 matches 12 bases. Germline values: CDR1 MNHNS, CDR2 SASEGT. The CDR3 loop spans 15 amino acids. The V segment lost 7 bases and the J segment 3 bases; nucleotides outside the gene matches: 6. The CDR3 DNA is TGTGCCAGCATCGACGGGACAGGGGGCCACACTGAAGCTTTCTTT. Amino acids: CASIDGTGGHTEAFF.